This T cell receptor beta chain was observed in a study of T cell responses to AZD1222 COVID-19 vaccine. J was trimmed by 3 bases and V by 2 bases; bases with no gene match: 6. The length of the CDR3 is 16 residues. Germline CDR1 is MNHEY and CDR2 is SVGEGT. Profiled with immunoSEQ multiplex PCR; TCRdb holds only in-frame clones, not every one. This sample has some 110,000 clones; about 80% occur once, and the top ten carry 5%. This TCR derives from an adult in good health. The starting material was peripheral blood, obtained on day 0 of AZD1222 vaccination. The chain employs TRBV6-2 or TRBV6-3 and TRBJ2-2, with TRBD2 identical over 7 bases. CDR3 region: CASSYAWDYYTGELFF. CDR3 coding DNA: TGTGCCAGCAGTTACGCCTGGGACTACTACACCGGGGAGCTGTTTTTT.